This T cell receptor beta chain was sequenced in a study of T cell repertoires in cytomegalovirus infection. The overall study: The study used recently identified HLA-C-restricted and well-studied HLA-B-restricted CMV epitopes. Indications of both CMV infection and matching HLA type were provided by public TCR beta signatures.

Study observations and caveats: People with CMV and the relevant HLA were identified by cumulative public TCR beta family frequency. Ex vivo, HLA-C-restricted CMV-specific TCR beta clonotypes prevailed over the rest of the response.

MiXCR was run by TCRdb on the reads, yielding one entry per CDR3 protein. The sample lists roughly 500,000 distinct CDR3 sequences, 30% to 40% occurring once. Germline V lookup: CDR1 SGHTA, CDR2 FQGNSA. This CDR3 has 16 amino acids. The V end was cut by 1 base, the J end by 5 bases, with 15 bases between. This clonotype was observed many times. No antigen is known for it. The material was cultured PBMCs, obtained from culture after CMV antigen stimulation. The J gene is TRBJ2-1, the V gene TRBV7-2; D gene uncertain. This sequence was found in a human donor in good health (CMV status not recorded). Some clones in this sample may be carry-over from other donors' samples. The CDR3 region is CASSLVRAPLNNEQFF. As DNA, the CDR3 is TGTGCCAGCAGCTTAGTGCGTGCCCCCCTCAACAATGAGCAGTTCTTC.